This TCR beta chain was sequenced for a study of CD8 T cells in ankylosing spondylitis. Generation of TCR beta libraries employed quantitative 5'-RACE incorporating molecular barcodes. TCRdb processed the 5' RACE reads anew with MiXCR; each CDR3 protein has one entry. This table has fewer than 200,000 distinct CDR3 sequences, 15% to 20% appearing once. The CDR3 covers 15 residues. The germline V gene encodes CDR1 MNHEY and CDR2 SVGAGI. V shed 2 bases and J shed 4 bases, with 12 bases lying between them. This clonotype came up many times. This clonotype was obtained from a male donor aged 5-29 years with ankylosing spondylitis or in good health (not recorded which). The chain couples TRBV6-5 to TRBJ2-1, with a tentative D call TRBD1 (6 bases). Sequenced sample: blood, either unsorted or a sorted T cell fraction (not recorded which). The CDR3 nucleotides read TGTGCCAGCAGTTACGGGGACACCGCATACAATGAGCAGTTCTTC. This codes for CASSYGDTAYNEQFF.